This T cell receptor beta chain was found in a study of blood T cells in healthy people across ages. Isolation per sample recovered at least 7 million PBMCs. Trimming cost V 7 bases and J 6 bases; bases outside gene matches: 10. Germline V CDR1 and CDR2: SQVTM, ANQGSEA. The CDR3 contains 14 residues. To note about this clonotype: Its matching antigen is unknown.

Combining a sample-barcoded 5' primer with a J-beta primer mix, a second PCR ran for roughly 6 to 12 cycles. The authors tagged each cDNA molecule using a template-switch adaptor with 12 random nucleotides. A single record per CDR3 protein comes from TCRdb applying MiXCR to the 5' RACE reads. The data contain 1,300,000 or so distinct CDR3 sequences, almost 60% of them singletons. Study-wide results and limits: Per-million-T-cell TCR beta diversity fell roughly linearly with age. TCR beta diversity was tightly associated with the proportion of naive T cells.

The genes are TRBV29-1 and TRBJ2-1, with TRBD2 matching 9 bases. The TCR sequence derives from a man aged 18-30 years in good health. The sequencing sample was made of blood. CDR3 sequence: CSASGTSNFNEQFF. The DNA for the CDR3 is TGCAGCGCCTCCGGGACTAGCAATTTCAATGAGCAGTTCTTC.